Shown below are 19 T cell receptor beta chains from a single sample sequenced in a study of cytomegalovirus exposure and HLA in healthy donors (dated by TCRdb to about 2017). The library was obtained by the immunoSEQ multiplex PCR assay. For the multiplex PCR, a mixture combining 60 forward primers for TCR Vbeta segments and 13 reverse primers for TCR Jbeta segments was used. TCRdb stores this immuneACCESS table with in-frame sequences only. Part of the clones is absent; in the studies checked, under half of the shortfall reflects unresolved V genes, and no reason is known for the rest. The sample table records about 200,000 clones; about 81% of these occur just once. 2.7% of the sample comes from the top ten. The sequencing sample was made of PBMCs. The origin of the receptors is a woman aged 40 to 55 in good health and CMV-seronegative.

The chain is built from TRBV5-1 and TRBJ1-1, with a possible D match to TRBD1 (6 bases). CDR3 length equals 13 residues. V was trimmed by 0 bases and J by 8 bases, leaving 11 bases between them. Germline-derived CDR1 and CDR2 are SGHRS and YFSETQ. Here the CDR3 reads CASSLDRVGEAFF. In nucleotides, the CDR3 is TGCGCCAGCAGCTTGGACAGGGTCGGAGAAGCTTTCTTT. The full variable domain, with the rest looked up from reference TRBV5-1 and TRBJ1-1, is KAGVTQTPRYLIKTRGQQVTLSCSPISGHRSVSWYQQTPGQGLQFLFEYFSETQRNKGNFPGRFSGRQFSNSRSEMNVSTLELGDSALYLCASSLDRVGEAFFGQGTRLTVV.

The chain carries TRBV20-1 and TRBJ2-3; D uncertain. The CDR3 runs 9 residues. CDR1 and CDR2 (germline): DFQATT, SNEGSKA (reference sequence). The CDR3 DNA reads TGCACCCTATCTGCTACGCAGTATTTT. It specifies CTLSATQYF.

The J gene is TRBJ2-7, the V gene TRBV27, with 8 bases matching TRBD1. V shed 5 bases and J 4 bases; nucleotides not matched to a gene: 7. The CDR3 has 14 residues. Per the germline V gene, CDR1 is MNHEY and CDR2 is SMNVEV (reference sequence). This CDR3 is CASSTGQGWYEQYF. CDR3 coding DNA: TGTGCCAGCAGTACCGGACAGGGTTGGTACGAGCAGTACTTC.

In its sample, this clone was seen a few times. The chain recombines TRBV30 with TRBJ2-5; D call uncertain. Looked up from germline, CDR1 is GTSNPN and CDR2 is SVGIG (reference sequence). Deletions cut 1 base from V and 11 bases from J, with 14 bases between. The CDR3 extends over 12 amino acids. The CDR3, as DNA: TGTGCCTGGAGTGGCAGGTTTCTCCCTCAGTACTTC. As protein: CAWSGRFLPQYF. The full variable domain, its missing parts supplied by reference TRBV30 and TRBJ2-5, is SQTIHQWPATLVQPVGSPLSLECTVEGTSNPNLYWYRQAAGRGLQLLFYSVGIGQISSEVPQNLSASRPQDRQFILSSKKLLLSDSGFYLCAWSGRFLPQYFGPGTRLLVL.

V gene TRBV4-1 combines with J gene TRBJ2-5; tentatively, D is TRBD2 (6 bases). With the DNA end fitting TRBJ2-7 better, the J assignment may be wrong. This CDR3 spans 15 amino acids. The germline CDR1 and CDR2 sequences are MGHRA and YSYEKL. The CDR3 sequence: CASSQPGVYGYEQYF. CDR3 in DNA: TGCGCCAGCAGCCAACCGGGGGTCTACGGCTACGAGCAGTACTTC.

The rearrangement joins TRBV6-1 to TRBJ2-5; 11 bases agree with TRBD2. The J call could be wrong; TRBJ2-7 is a better fit for the DNA end. The germline CDR1 and CDR2 sequences are MNHNS and SASEGT. The CDR3 is 14 residues long. The CDR3: CASRLAGPTYEQYF. In DNA form, the CDR3 reads TGTGCCAGCCGACTAGCGGGACCAACCTACGAGCAGTACTTC.

CDR3 bases: TGCGCCAGCAGCGCCGGACAGGGGGGCGAAAAACTGTTTTTT. Its translation: CASSAGQGGEKLFF. This chain links TRBV5-1 with TRBJ1-4; TRBD1 matches 10 bases. The ends lost 4 bases at V and 8 bases at J; junction bases unmatched: 5. From germline, CDR1 is SGHRS and CDR2 YFSETQ. The CDR3 is made up of 14 amino acids. Looking up the rest from reference TRBV5-1 and TRBJ1-4 gives the full variable domain: KAGVTQTPRYLIKTRGQQVTLSCSPISGHRSVSWYQQTPGQGLQFLFEYFSETQRNKGNFPGRFSGRQFSNSRSEMNVSTLELGDSALYLCASSAGQGGEKLFFGSGTQLSVL.

V is TRBV28 and J is TRBJ1-4; 7 bases are a match to TRBD1. This CDR3 region has 14 residues. Germline trimming cut 4 bases from V and 14 bases from J; bases unmatched to any gene: 13. CDR1 is MDHEN, CDR2 SYDVKM, per germline. The CDR3 nucleotides read TGTGCCAGCAGTTCTCCGGGACAGTGGCAAGGTCTGTTTTTT. It is translated as CASSSPGQWQGLFF.

The chain combines TRBV19 with TRBJ2-2; no definite D call. The germline gives CDR1 LNHDA, CDR2 SQIVND (reference sequence). The CDR3 has 11 residues. The germline V and J ends were trimmed by 5 bases and 6 bases, with 4 bases remaining between them. This chain's CDR3 is CASSSSGELFF. For the CDR3, the DNA is TGTGCCAGTAGTTCCTCCGGGGAGCTGTTTTTT.

The genes are TRBV2 and TRBJ2-1; TRBD2 matches at 12 bases. CDR3 length: 15 amino acids. V trimming: 5 bases; J trimming: 6 bases; junction bases outside the gene matches: 5. The germline V gene has CDR1 SNHLY and CDR2 FYNNEI. This CDR3 is CASSSSGRASNEQFF. In DNA, the CDR3 is TGTGCCAGCAGTTCTAGCGGGAGGGCCTCCAATGAGCAGTTCTTC.

This clone was detected a few times. The chain is built from TRBV2 and TRBJ2-2; 10 nucleotides align to TRBD2. This CDR3 is 16 amino acids long. Unmatched junction bases numbered 4, after V lost 4 bases and J lost 2 bases. Germline lookup yields CDR1 SNHLY and CDR2 FYNNEI. The CDR3 loop reads CASSVPSGRNTGELFF. CDR3 nucleotide sequence: TGTGCCAGCAGTGTACCTAGCGGGAGAAACACCGGGGAGCTGTTTTTT.

The J gene is TRBJ1-4, the V gene TRBV7-9; 9 nucleotides match TRBD1. Germline CDR1 reads SEHNR; CDR2 reads FQNEAQ (reference sequence). Germline trimming cut 5 bases from V and 8 bases from J; bases unmatched to any gene: 9. The CDR3 runs to 15 residues. CDR3 in DNA: TGTGCCAGCAGCAGAGGACAGGGGCTCGTGGAAAAACTGTTTTTT. Residues: CASSRGQGLVEKLFF.

The V gene is TRBV28, the J gene TRBJ1-3; 9 nucleotides line up with TRBD1. CDR3 length equals 16 residues. Germline trimming cut 5 bases from V and 6 bases from J; bases unmatched to any gene: 11. Germline lookup yields CDR1 MDHEN and CDR2 SYDVKM. This CDR3 reads CASSPRGRTGANTIYF. The CDR3 DNA follows: TGTGCCAGCAGTCCACGCGGGAGGACAGGGGCAAACACCATATATTTT.

The V call is TRBV5-4, the J call TRBJ2-7; perhaps TRBD2 as D (6 bases). Germline-derived CDR1 and CDR2 are SGHNT and YYREEE (reference sequence). The CDR3 extends over 11 amino acids. V lost 5 bases and J lost 6, with 9 bases in between. The CDR3 bases are TGTGCCAGCAGTCTAGCGAGCGAGCAGTACTTC. Translating it yields CASSLASEQYF. The full variable domain, completed using reference TRBV5-4 and TRBJ2-7, is ETGVTQSPTHLIKTRGQQVTLRCSSQSGHNTVSWYQQALGQGPQFIFQYYREEENGRGNFPPRFSGLQFPNYSSELNVNALELDDSALYLCASSLASEQYFGPGTRLTVT.

This clone was detected a few times. The chain joins TRBV29-1 to TRBJ2-1, with a weak D call TRBD1 (5 bases). The CDR3 is 11 amino acids. Trimming took 5 bases from V and 6 from J, leaving 8 bases between them. Germline lookup yields CDR1 SQVTM and CDR2 ANQGSEA. For the CDR3, the DNA is TGCAGCGTTAGTCAGGGCAATGAGCAGTTCTTC. Translating gives CSVSQGNEQFF.

V gene TRBV5-1 combines with J gene TRBJ2-1; 10 bases fit TRBD2. Germline V gene sequence: CDR1 SGHRS, CDR2 YFSETQ. The V segment lost 3 bases and the J segment 9 bases; nucleotides outside the gene matches: 9. CDR3 length: 15 amino acids. The CDR3 DNA sequence: TGCGCCAGCAGCTCTGTAGCGGGAGGTTTGGGTGAGCAGTTCTTC. Protein product: CASSSVAGGLGEQFF.

The rearrangement joins TRBV28 to TRBJ1-1; 9 bases are a match to TRBD1. From germline, CDR1 is MDHEN and CDR2 SYDVKM. V dropped 2 bases and J dropped 10; count of bases not matched to a gene: 5. The CDR3 has 13 residues. CDR3 residues: CASSLGTGKSAFF. Here the CDR3 DNA reads TGTGCCAGCAGTTTAGGGACAGGGAAGTCAGCTTTCTTT. Supplemented by reference TRBV28 and TRBJ1-1, the full variable domain reads DVKVTQSSRYLVKRTGEKVFLECVQDMDHENMFWYRQDPGLGLRLIYFSYDVKMKEKGDIPEGYSVSREKKERFSLILESASTNQTSMYLCASSLGTGKSAFFGQGTRLTVV.

The V and J genes are TRBV2 and TRBJ2-1, with D unclear. Germline V gene data show CDR1 as SNHLY and CDR2 as FYNNEI. This CDR3 region has 16 residues. Trimming left V 4 bases short and J 7 bases short, with 20 bases between. The DNA of the CDR3 is TGTGCCAGCAGTGCCCGGGTGCCTGCTGTAGGAAATGAGCAGTTCTTC. Encoded protein: CASSARVPAVGNEQFF.

The CDR3 coding sequence is TGTGCCAGCAGCGTTTCGGGAGCCTTACACAATGAGCAGTTCTTC. This encodes CASSVSGALHNEQFF. The chain employs TRBV9 and TRBJ2-1; maybe TRBD2 (6 bases). Trimming took 2 bases from V and 5 from J, leaving 14 bases between them. Germline assignment: CDR1 SGDLS and CDR2 YYNGEE. There are 15 residues in the CDR3.